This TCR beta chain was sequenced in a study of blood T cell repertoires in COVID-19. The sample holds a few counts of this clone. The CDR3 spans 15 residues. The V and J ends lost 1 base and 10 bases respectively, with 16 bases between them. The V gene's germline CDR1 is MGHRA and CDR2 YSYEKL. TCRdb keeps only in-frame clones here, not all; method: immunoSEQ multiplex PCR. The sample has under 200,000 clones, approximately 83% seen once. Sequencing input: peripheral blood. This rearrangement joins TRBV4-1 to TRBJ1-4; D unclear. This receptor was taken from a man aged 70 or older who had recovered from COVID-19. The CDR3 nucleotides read TGCGCCAGCAGCCAAGTGTCAGTCTCCGAGGGAAAACTGTTTTTT. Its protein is CASSQVSVSEGKLFF.